The 27 T cell receptor beta chains below were found in one sample sequenced in a study of long-term antiretroviral therapy in people with HIV. The libraries were made with immunoSEQ v3.0 at survey level. TCRdb's copy holds only in-frame clones and misses some; the assay was immunoSEQ multiplex PCR. Of some 25,000 clones listed, about 80% are singletons. The sequencing used unsorted PBMCs, collected 1.1 years before starting antiretroviral therapy. These receptors were obtained from a woman in her twenties or thirties with HIV.

This clone turned up a few times. This chain uses TRBV7-2 with TRBJ2-4, with TRBD2 as a possible D gene (5 bases). The CDR3 contains 12 residues. Trimming removed 2 bases at V and 7 bases at J, with 6 bases between. Germline lookup yields CDR1 SGHTA and CDR2 FQGNSA. CDR3 loop: CASSLPSNIQYF. The CDR3 region has the DNA TGTGCCAGCAGCTTACCTAGCAACATTCAGTACTTC.

The rearrangement joins TRBV5-6 to TRBJ1-6; possible D gene TRBD1, 6 bases. Deletions cut 0 bases from V and 7 bases from J, with 11 bases between. Germline CDR1 SGHDT, CDR2 YYEEEE. The length of the CDR3 is 15 residues. CDR3 bases: TGTGCCAGCAGCTTGGAGGGGGTCAGGAATTCACCCCTCCACTTT. This encodes CASSLEGVRNSPLHF.

This clone occurred once. The V call is TRBV5-1, the J call TRBJ1-6; D is unclear. The V end was cut by 2 bases, the J end by 7 bases, with 13 bases between. Per germline, CDR1 SGHRS and CDR2 YFSETQ. The CDR3 has 15 amino acids. This chain's CDR3 is CASSFVLGSNSPLHF. CDR3 DNA sequence: TGCGCCAGCAGCTTCGTTCTTGGGTCAAATTCACCCCTCCACTTT.

The chain is built from TRBV19 and TRBJ1-5; D not resolved. Per the germline V gene, CDR1 is LNHDA and CDR2 is SQIVND (reference sequence). Trimming pared 2 bases from V and 1 base from J, leaving 9 bases between. The CDR3 is 15 amino acids. As DNA, the CDR3 is TGTGCCAGTAGTATAATGTCCGGCAGCAATCAGCCCCAGCATTTT. Its protein is CASSIMSGSNQPQHF.

The chain couples TRBV28 to TRBJ2-1; 9 bases are a match to TRBD1. The V segment lost 5 bases and the J segment 3 bases; nucleotides outside the gene matches: 5. Germline lookup yields CDR1 MDHEN and CDR2 SYDVKM. The CDR3 has 15 residues. The DNA for the CDR3 is TGTGCCAGCAGTCAAGGACAGGGGAACTACAATGAGCAGTTCTTC. Translation gives CASSQGQGNYNEQFF.

This clone was seen once. The V call is TRBV5-6, the J call TRBJ1-4; D ambiguous. From germline, CDR1 is SGHDT and CDR2 YYEEEE. Trimming pared 4 bases from V and 10 bases from J, leaving 23 bases between. The CDR3 extends over 16 amino acids. CDR3 DNA sequence: TGTGCCAGCAGCCACCTAATCTCAGACGGGTGGGGAAAACTGTTTTTT. Its protein is CASSHLISDGWGKLFF.

In this sample, this clone turned up once. V usage is TRBV6-5 and J usage is TRBJ2-7; 7 bases agree with TRBD1. The ends lost 6 bases at V and 0 bases at J; junction bases unmatched: 5. The germline gives CDR1 MNHEY, CDR2 SVGAGI. The CDR3 contains 14 residues. This CDR3 reads CASRRRDSSYEQYF. DNA for the CDR3: TGTGCCAGCAGACGCCGGGACAGCTCCTACGAGCAGTACTTC.

The chain is built from TRBV9 and TRBJ2-3, with D possibly being TRBD2 (5 bases). This CDR3 contains 11 residues. Germline V gene lookup returns CDR1 SGDLS and CDR2 YYNGEE. V shed 4 bases and J shed 6 bases, with 6 bases lying between them. The CDR3 here is CASSRGDTQYF. The CDR3 DNA reads as TGTGCCAGCAGCCGCGGGGATACGCAGTATTTT.

The rearrangement links TRBV7-6 to TRBJ2-1; possibly TRBD1 for D (6 bases). This CDR3 is built from 15 residues. Germline V CDR1 and CDR2: SGHVS, FNYEAQ. V lost 5 bases and J lost 2, with 13 bases in between. CDR3 coding DNA: TGTGCCAGCAGCGAAAGACGGGACACCTACAATGAGCAGTTCTTC. Translated: CASSERRDTYNEQFF. The whole variable domain, remainder taken from reference TRBV7-6 and TRBJ2-1, is GAGVSQSPRYKVTKRGQDVALRCDPISGHVSLYWYRQALGQGPEFLTYFNYEAQQDKSGLPNDRFSAERPEGSISTLTIQRTEQRDSAMYRCASSERRDTYNEQFFGPGTRLTVL.

In this sample, this clone turned up a few times. The DNA for the CDR3 is TGTGCCAGCAGTCTTCGACAGGGAAACTATGGCTACACCTTC. It yields the protein CASSLRQGNYGYTF. This rearrangement joins TRBV2 to TRBJ1-2; 7 bases line up with TRBD1. CDR1 is SNHLY and CDR2 is FYNNEI in the germline V gene. The ends lost 5 bases at V and 2 bases at J; junction bases unmatched: 5. The CDR3 has 14 residues.

V usage is TRBV27 and J usage is TRBJ2-6, with D tentatively TRBD2 (5 bases). The length of the CDR3 is 15 residues. CDR1 and CDR2 (germline): MNHEY, SMNVEV (reference sequence). With 3 bases removed from V and 4 bases from J, the gap between germline ends came to 10 bases. CDR3 sequence (DNA): TGTGCCAGCAGTTTGACGGGGTACGGGGCCAACGTCCTGACTTTC. It is translated as CASSLTGYGANVLTF.

The genes are TRBV11-2 and TRBJ1-1, with a possible D match to TRBD1 (6 bases). The CDR3 runs to 15 residues. V lost 5 bases and J 3 bases, leaving 16 bases between the germline ends. The germline V gene encodes CDR1 SGHAT and CDR2 FQNNGV. The CDR3 region has the DNA TGTGCCAGCAGCCCTACGGACAGTCCCCACACTGAAGCTTTCTTT. Residues: CASSPTDSPHTEAFF.

The chain couples TRBV18 to TRBJ2-3, with 8 bases identical to TRBD1. The germline V gene encodes CDR1 KGHSH and CDR2 LQKENI. The V segment lost 7 bases and the J segment 0 bases; nucleotides outside the gene matches: 6. This CDR3 is 15 amino acids long. Here the CDR3 reads CASLKTGGSTDTQYF. The CDR3 DNA sequence: TGTGCCAGCTTAAAAACAGGGGGTAGCACAGATACGCAGTATTTT.

The rearrangement links TRBV19 to TRBJ1-4, with D uncertain. Looked up from germline, CDR1 is LNHDA and CDR2 is SQIVND (reference sequence). V was trimmed by 3 bases and J by 7 bases, leaving 15 bases between them. The CDR3 totals 15 residues. CDR3 in DNA: TGTGCCAGTAGTATTAGTTATTTGCGGGCTGAAAAACTGTTTTTT. It translates to CASSISYLRAEKLFF. Together with reference TRBV19 and TRBJ1-4, the CDR3 gives the full variable domain: DGGITQSPKYLFRKEGQNVTLSCEQNLNHDAMYWYRQDPGQGLRLIYYSQIVNDFQKGDIAEGYSVSREKKESFPLTVTSAQKNPTAFYLCASSISYLRAEKLFFGSGTQLSVL.

This clone was found a few times. V and J are TRBV2 and TRBJ1-2, with TRBD1 matching 8 bases. The CDR3 extends over 13 amino acids. Trimming took 4 bases from V and 7 from J; bases not matched to a gene: 5. CDR1 is SNHLY and CDR2 is FYNNEI in the germline V gene. The CDR3, as DNA: TGTGCCAGCAGTGGACGGACAGGGCCTGGCTACACCTTC. This sequence encodes CASSGRTGPGYTF.

This clone appeared a single time. V usage is TRBV5-1 and J usage is TRBJ1-2; possible D gene TRBD1, 5 bases. V gave up 0 bases and J gave up 8 bases, with 14 bases separating them. From germline, CDR1 is SGHRS and CDR2 YFSETQ. The CDR3 is 14 residues long. The CDR3 DNA reads TGCGCCAGCAGCTTGGGGGGCACGAGGGCCGGCTACACCTTC. It translates to CASSLGGTRAGYTF. The whole variable domain, filled in from reference TRBV5-1 and TRBJ1-2, reads KAGVTQTPRYLIKTRGQQVTLSCSPISGHRSVSWYQQTPGQGLQFLFEYFSETQRNKGNFPGRFSGRQFSNSRSEMNVSTLELGDSALYLCASSLGGTRAGYTFGSGTRLTVV.

This clone has a handful of counts. The rearrangement links TRBV29-1 to TRBJ2-7; 7 positions agree with TRBD1. The J segment lost 2 bases and the V segment lost 4 bases, leaving 8 bases of the junction unmatched. This CDR3 region has 14 residues. The V gene's germline CDR1 is SQVTM and CDR2 ANQGSEA. The CDR3 DNA sequence: TGCAGCGTTGCGGCGAAAGGGACAGCCTACGAGCAGTACTTC. Amino acids: CSVAAKGTAYEQYF.

This clone was observed a single time. The chain employs TRBV6-1 and TRBJ2-7, with 7 bases matching TRBD1. V lost 8 bases and J lost 4; bases outside the gene matches: 8. This CDR3 has 13 residues. Germline V gives CDR1 MNHNS, CDR2 SASEGT. CDR3 protein: CASLDRVSYEQYF. CDR3 nucleotides: TGTGCCAGCCTAGACAGGGTTAGTTACGAGCAGTACTTC.

This chain uses TRBV29-1 with TRBJ2-2; D may correspond to TRBD1 or TRBD2 (5 bases each). From germline, CDR1 is SQVTM and CDR2 ANQGSEA. V dropped 5 bases and J dropped 1 base, with 8 bases sitting between them. This CDR3 has 13 amino acids. Written as DNA, the CDR3 is TGCAGCGTTCGGGGCAGGAACACCGGGGAGCTGTTTTTT. This translates into CSVRGRNTGELFF.

The rearrangement uses TRBV5-1 and TRBJ2-2, with a possible D match to TRBD2 (7 bases). CDR3 length equals 15 residues. Trimming pared 2 bases from V and 5 bases from J, leaving 13 bases between. Germline V lookup: CDR1 SGHRS, CDR2 YFSETQ. The CDR3 reads CASSLRGAYTGELFF. The CDR3 DNA reads as TGCGCCAGCAGCTTACGGGGGGCCTATACCGGGGAGCTGTTTTTT.

This sequence joins TRBV25-1 and TRBJ2-5; D uncertain. Per germline, CDR1 MGHDK and CDR2 SYGVNS. The CDR3 is 14 residues long. The V end was cut by 2 bases, the J end by 2 bases, with 9 bases between. The DNA of the CDR3 is TGTGCCAGCAGTGAAATCCCCGGACAAGAGACCCAGTACTTC. Protein product: CASSEIPGQETQYF.

Only a few counts were recorded for this clone. J is TRBJ1-5 and V is TRBV4-2; no firm D call. The CDR3 extends over 14 amino acids. Germline CDR1 reads LGHNA; CDR2 reads YNFKEQ. The V end was cut by 4 bases, the J end by 1 base, with 8 bases between. The CDR3 DNA follows: TGTGCCAGCAGCCCCGGGCCGAGCAATCAGCCCCAGCATTTT. Encoded protein: CASSPGPSNQPQHF.

This clone was counted a single time. The chain has TRBV19 and TRBJ1-5; D remains ambiguous. Per germline, CDR1 LNHDA and CDR2 SQIVND (reference sequence). This CDR3 comprises 15 residues. The V end lost 6 bases, the J end lost 0 bases, and 12 bases lay between the germline ends. The CDR3 DNA reads as TGTGCCAGTAGGGCAGCCGAATATAGCAATCAGCCCCAGCATTTT. Residues: CASRAAEYSNQPQHF.

J is TRBJ1-2 and V is TRBV9; the match to TRBD1 covers 8 bases. Germline V gives CDR1 SGDLS, CDR2 YYNGEE. Trimming cost V 8 bases and J 5 bases; bases outside gene matches: 2. This CDR3 is 11 amino acids long. CDR3 in amino acids: CASQGAYGYTF. DNA of the CDR3: TGTGCCAGTCAGGGGGCGTATGGCTACACCTTC.

The rearrangement links TRBV7-9 to TRBJ1-2; TRBD1 matches 7 bases. The CDR3 loop spans 12 amino acids. Germline-derived CDR1 and CDR2 are SEHNR and FQNEAQ (reference sequence). CDR3 sequence reads: CASNQGDYGYTF. The CDR3 DNA reads as TGTGCGTCTAATCAGGGGGACTATGGCTACACCTTC.

The J gene is TRBJ2-3, the V gene TRBV4-2; D possibly corresponds to TRBD2 (6 bases). CDR3 length: 15 amino acids. Germline V gene lookup returns CDR1 LGHNA and CDR2 YNFKEQ. V lost 0 bases and J lost 6, with 13 bases in between. CDR3 sequence (DNA): TGTGCCAGCAGCCAAGAAGGAGGGCTGGCGGATACGCAGTATTTT. The encoded protein is CASSQEGGLADTQYF.

The genes are TRBV5-1 and TRBJ2-3; D is undetermined. Germline CDR1 reads SGHRS; CDR2 reads YFSETQ. The CDR3 length is 13 residues. The V end was cut by 3 bases, the J end by 1 base, with 6 bases between. DNA of the CDR3: TGCGCCAGCAGCTGGGATCGCACAGATACGCAGTATTTT. It specifies CASSWDRTDTQYF.